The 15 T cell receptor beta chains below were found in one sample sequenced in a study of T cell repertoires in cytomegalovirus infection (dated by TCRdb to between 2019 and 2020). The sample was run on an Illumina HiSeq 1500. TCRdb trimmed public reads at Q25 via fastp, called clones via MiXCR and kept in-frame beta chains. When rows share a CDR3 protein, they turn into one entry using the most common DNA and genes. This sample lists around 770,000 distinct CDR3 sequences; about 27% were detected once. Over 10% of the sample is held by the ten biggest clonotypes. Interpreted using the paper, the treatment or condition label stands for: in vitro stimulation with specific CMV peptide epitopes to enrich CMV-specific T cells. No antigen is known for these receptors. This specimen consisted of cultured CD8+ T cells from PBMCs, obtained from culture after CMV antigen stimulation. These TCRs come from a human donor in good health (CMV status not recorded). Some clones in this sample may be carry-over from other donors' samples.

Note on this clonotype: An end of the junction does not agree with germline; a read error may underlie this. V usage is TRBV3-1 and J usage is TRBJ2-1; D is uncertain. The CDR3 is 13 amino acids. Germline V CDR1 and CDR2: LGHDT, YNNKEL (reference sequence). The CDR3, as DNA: TGTGCCAGCAGCCCTGCGTCCTCCAATGAGCAGTTCTTC. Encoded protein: CASSPASSNEQFF.

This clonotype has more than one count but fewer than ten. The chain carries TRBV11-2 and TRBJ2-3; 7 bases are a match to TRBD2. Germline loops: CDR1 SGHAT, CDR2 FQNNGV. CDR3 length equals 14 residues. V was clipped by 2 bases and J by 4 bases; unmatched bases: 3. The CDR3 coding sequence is TGTGCCAGCAGCTTATGGGAGGGATCAGATACGCAGTATTTT. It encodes CASSLWEGSDTQYF.

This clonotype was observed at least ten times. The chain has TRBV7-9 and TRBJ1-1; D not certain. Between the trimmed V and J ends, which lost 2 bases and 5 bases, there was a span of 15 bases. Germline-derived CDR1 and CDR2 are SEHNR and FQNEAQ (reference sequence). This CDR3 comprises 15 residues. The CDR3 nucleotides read TGTGCCAGCAGCTTATTAGTCCAGGTGGAGACTGAAGCTTTCTTT. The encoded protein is CASSLLVQVETEAFF.

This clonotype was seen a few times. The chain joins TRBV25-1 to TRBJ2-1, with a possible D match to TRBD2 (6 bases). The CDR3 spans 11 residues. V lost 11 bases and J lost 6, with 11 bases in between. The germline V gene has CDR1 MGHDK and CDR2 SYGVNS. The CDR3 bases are TGTGCCGTGAGGGAGGCCAATGAGCAGTTCTTC. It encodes CAVREANEQFF.

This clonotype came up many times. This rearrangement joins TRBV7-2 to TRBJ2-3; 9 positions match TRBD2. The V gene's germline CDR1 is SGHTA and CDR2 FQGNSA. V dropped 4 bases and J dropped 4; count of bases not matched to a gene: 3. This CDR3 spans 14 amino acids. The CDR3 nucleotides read TGTGCCAGCAGCTGGGCGGGGGGGGCAGATACGCAGTATTTT. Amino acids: CASSWAGGADTQYF.

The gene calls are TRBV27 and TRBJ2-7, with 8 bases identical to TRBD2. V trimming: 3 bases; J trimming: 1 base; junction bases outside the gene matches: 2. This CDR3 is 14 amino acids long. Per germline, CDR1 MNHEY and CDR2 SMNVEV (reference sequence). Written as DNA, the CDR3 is TGTGCCAGCAGTTTCCAGCGGGGGTCCTACGAGCAGTACTTC. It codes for CASSFQRGSYEQYF.

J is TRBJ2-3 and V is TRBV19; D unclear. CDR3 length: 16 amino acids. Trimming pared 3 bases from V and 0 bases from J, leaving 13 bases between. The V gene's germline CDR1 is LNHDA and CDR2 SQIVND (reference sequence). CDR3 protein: CASSMTVGSSTDTQYF. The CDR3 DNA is TGTGCCAGTAGTATGACGGTGGGGTCTAGCACAGATACGCAGTATTTT.

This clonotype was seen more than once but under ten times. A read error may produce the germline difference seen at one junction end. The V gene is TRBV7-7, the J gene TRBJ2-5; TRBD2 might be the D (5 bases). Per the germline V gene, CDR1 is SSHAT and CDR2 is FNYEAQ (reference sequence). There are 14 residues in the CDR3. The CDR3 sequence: CASSFKGDQETQYF. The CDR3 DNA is TGTGCTAGCAGCTTTAAGGGAGACCAAGAGACCCAGTACTTC.

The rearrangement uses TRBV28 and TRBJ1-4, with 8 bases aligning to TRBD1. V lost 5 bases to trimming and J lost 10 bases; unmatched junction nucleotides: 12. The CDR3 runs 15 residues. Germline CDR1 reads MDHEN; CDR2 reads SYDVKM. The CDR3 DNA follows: TGTGCCAGCAGTCCTAGGGCAGGGGGCAAGGGAAAACTGTTTTTT. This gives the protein CASSPRAGGKGKLFF. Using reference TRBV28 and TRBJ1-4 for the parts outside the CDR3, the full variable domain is DVKVTQSSRYLVKRTGEKVFLECVQDMDHENMFWYRQDPGLGLRLIYFSYDVKMKEKGDIPEGYSVSREKKERFSLILESASTNQTSMYLCASSPRAGGKGKLFFGSGTQLSVL.

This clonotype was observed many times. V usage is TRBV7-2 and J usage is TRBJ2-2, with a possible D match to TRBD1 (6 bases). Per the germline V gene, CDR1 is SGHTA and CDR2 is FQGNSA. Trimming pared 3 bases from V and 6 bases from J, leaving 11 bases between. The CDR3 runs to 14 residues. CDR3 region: CASSFQGTPGELFF. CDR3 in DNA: TGTGCCAGCAGCTTTCAGGGGACCCCCGGGGAGCTGTTTTTT.

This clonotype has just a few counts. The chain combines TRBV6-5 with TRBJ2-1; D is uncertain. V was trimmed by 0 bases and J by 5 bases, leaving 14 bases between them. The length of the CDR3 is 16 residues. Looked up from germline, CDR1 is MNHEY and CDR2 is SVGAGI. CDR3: CASSYSRVASNNEQFF. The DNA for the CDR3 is TGTGCCAGCAGTTACTCCCGGGTTGCGTCAAACAATGAGCAGTTCTTC.

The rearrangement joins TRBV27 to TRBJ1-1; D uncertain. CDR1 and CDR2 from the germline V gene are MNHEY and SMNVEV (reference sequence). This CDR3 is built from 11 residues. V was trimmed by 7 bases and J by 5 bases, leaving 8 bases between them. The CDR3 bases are TGTGCCAGCAAACAGAGGACTGAAGCTTTCTTT. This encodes CASKQRTEAFF.

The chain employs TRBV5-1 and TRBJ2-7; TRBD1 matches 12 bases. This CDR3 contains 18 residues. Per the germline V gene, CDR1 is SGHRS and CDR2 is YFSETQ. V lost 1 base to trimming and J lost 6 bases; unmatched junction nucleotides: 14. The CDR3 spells CASSLPGFLGQGAVEQYF. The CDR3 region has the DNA TGCGCCAGCAGCTTGCCCGGATTTTTGGGACAGGGGGCCGTCGAGCAGTACTTC.

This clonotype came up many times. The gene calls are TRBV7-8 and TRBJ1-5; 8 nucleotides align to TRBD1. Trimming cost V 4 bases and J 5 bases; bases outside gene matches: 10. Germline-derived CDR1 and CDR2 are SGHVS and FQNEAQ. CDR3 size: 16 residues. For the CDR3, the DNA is TGTGCCAGCAGCTCGGGACAGGCGGGGGGGTATCAGCCCCAGCATTTT. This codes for CASSSGQAGGYQPQHF.

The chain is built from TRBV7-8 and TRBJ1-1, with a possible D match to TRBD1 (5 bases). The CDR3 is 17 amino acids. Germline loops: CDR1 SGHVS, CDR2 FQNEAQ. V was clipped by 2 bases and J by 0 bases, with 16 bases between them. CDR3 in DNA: TGTGCCAGCAGCTTATCCCCAGGGTTCGAGGTGAACACTGAAGCTTTCTTT. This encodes CASSLSPGFEVNTEAFF.